The 8 T cell receptor beta chains in this list originate from one sample, sequenced in a study of T cell responses to AZD1222 COVID-19 vaccine. The assay was immunoSEQ multiplex PCR, and TCRdb's table has in-frame clones only and misses some. This sample has 150,000 or so clones, with around 92% found just once. Sequencing was performed on peripheral blood, taken 28 days after the second AZD1222 dose. Source of these receptors: an adult who received the AZD1222 COVID-19 vaccine.

The chain couples TRBV5-1 to TRBJ1-2; 10 bases line up with TRBD1. With V trimmed by 4 bases and J by 8 bases, 8 bases remained unmatched. The CDR3 is 14 residues long. Germline V gene lookup returns CDR1 SGHRS and CDR2 YFSETQ. The CDR3 sequence: CASSTGQGTAGYTF. The CDR3 DNA sequence: TGCGCCAGCAGCACGGGACAGGGGACGGCGGGCTACACCTTC.

V and J are TRBV19 and TRBJ1-1, with no clear D. V gave up 1 base and J gave up 7 bases, with 13 bases separating them. The CDR3 totals 14 residues. Germline CDR1 LNHDA, CDR2 SQIVND (reference sequence). The CDR3 nucleotides read TGTGCCAGTAGTATAGTCGGCGGCCTACGTGAAGCTTTCTTT. Translated: CASSIVGGLREAFF.

The chain is built from TRBV7-9 and TRBJ1-2, with D uncertain. The CDR3 covers 13 residues. In germline, CDR1 is SEHNR, CDR2 FQNEAQ (reference sequence). V shed 5 bases and J shed 6 bases, with 13 bases lying between them. Here the CDR3 reads CASSPLQWNGYTF. The CDR3 DNA reads TGTGCCAGCAGCCCCTTACAATGGAATGGCTACACCTTC. Full variable domain (missing parts from reference TRBV7-9 and TRBJ1-2): DTGVSQNPRHKITKRGQNVTFRCDPISEHNRLYWYRQTLGQGPEFLTYFQNEAQLEKSRLLSDRFSAERPKGSFSTLEIQRTEQGDSAMYLCASSPLQWNGYTFGSGTRLTVV.

This clone was seen just once. The gene calls are TRBV5-8 and TRBJ1-5; 9 bases are a match to TRBD1. CDR1 and CDR2 (germline): SGHTS, YDEGEE. After removal of 5 bases from V and 0 bases from J, the junction contained 3 bases not matched to a gene. The CDR3 runs to 15 residues. The CDR3 loop reads CASSPGQGSNQPQHF. The CDR3 coding sequence is TGTGCCAGCAGTCCGGGACAGGGTAGCAATCAGCCCCAGCATTTT.

This chain connects TRBV5-1 to TRBJ1-2; D is undetermined. This CDR3 contains 13 residues. Trimming pared 4 bases from V and 7 bases from J, leaving 14 bases between. In germline, CDR1 is SGHRS, CDR2 YFSETQ. The chain's CDR3 is CASSQTRVSGYTF. CDR3 bases: TGCGCCAGCAGCCAAACTCGAGTCTCTGGCTACACCTTC.

V gene TRBV2 combines with J gene TRBJ1-4; D is unresolved. V lost 7 bases to trimming and J lost 12 bases, with 9 bases between them. There are 10 residues in the CDR3. Germline-derived CDR1 and CDR2 are SNHLY and FYNNEI. CDR3 coding DNA: TGTGCCAGCATGGGGATAGAACTGTTTTTT. It codes for CASMGIELFF.

V usage is TRBV25-1 and J usage is TRBJ1-4; 7 nucleotides line up with TRBD1. CDR3 length: 15 amino acids. Germline-derived CDR1 and CDR2 are MGHDK and SYGVNS. V was clipped by 3 bases and J by 3 bases; unmatched bases: 4. The CDR3 region is CASSDLTGSNEKLFF. In DNA, the CDR3 is TGTGCCAGCAGTGACCTGACAGGGTCTAATGAAAAACTGTTTTTT.

The chain carries TRBV7-9 and TRBJ2-1, with a tentative D call TRBD2 (6 bases). The CDR3 contains 14 residues. V lost 5 bases, J lost 4 bases, and 12 bases lay in between. From germline, CDR1 is SEHNR and CDR2 FQNEAQ (reference sequence). This CDR3 reads CASSPGGSYNEQFF. In DNA form, the CDR3 reads TGTGCCAGCAGCCCCGGGGGAAGTTACAATGAGCAGTTCTTC.